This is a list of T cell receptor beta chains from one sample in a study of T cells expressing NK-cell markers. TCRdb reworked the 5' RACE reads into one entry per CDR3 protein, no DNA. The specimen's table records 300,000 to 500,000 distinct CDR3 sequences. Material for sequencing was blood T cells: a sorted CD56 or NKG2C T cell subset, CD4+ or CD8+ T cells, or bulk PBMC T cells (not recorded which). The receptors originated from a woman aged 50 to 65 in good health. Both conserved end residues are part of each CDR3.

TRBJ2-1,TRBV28,CATAGTSGITFYNEQFF
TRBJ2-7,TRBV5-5,CASKPKGPYEQYF
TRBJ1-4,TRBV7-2,CASSSIGNEKLFF
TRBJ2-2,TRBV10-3,CAISRSSGRYTGELFF
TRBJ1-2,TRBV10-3,CAISVPRGQGYTF
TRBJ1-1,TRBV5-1,CASSLLVTGEAFF
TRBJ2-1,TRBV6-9,CASNRPSGSGVFINEQFF
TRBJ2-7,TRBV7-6,CASSLSRVPSLNEQYF
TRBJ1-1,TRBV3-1,CASSPFGGRAPENTEAFF
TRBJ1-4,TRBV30,CAWSVRATNEKLFF
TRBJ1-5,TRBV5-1,CASSLAGGPNQPQHF
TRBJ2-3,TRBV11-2,CASRSRDSSTDTQYF
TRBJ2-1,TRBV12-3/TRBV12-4,CASSQGLPSSYNEQFF
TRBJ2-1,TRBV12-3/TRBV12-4,CASRPGASGSRDEQFF
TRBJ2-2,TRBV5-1,CASSSSRDRVKLFF
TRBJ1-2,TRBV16,CASSQGYRGGYTF
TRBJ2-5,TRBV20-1,CSARDGRGVVLETQYF
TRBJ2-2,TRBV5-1,CASSLVGAGTGELFF
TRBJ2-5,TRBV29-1,CSVLAGREETQYF
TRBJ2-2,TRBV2,CASSTGQSRELFF
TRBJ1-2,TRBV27,CASQPWGNYGYTF
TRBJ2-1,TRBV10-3,CAISLGTDGGNEQFF
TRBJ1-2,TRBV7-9,CASSLGPRTGGNSEYGYTF
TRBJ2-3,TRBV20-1,CSARLLPDTQYF
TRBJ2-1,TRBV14,CASSPDRVREQFF
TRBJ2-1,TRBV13,CASSLERTTNEQFF
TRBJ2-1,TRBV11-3,CASSFTSGRPNEQFF
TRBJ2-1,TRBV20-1,CSARAPRSGSYNEQFF
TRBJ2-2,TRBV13,CASSLVRGQNTGELFF
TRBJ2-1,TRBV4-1,CASSQDGVTYNEQFF
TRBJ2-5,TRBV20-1,CSASVTGTRKETQYF
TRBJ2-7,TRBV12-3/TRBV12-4,CASSETSGSSYEQYF
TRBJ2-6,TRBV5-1,CASGDRFRSGANVLTF
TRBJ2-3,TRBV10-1,CASSDLGLAGDPRDTDTQYF
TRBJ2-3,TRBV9,CASSVPEDGGPTDTQYF
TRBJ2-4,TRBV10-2,CASSEGIAKNIQYF
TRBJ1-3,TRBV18,CASSRDGFGSGNTIYF
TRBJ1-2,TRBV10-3,CAISERGDYYGYTF
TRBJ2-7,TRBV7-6,CASSHTDPGTSVYEQYF
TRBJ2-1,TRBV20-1,CSALAYNEQFF
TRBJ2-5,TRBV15,CATSRDSSLAGVETQYF
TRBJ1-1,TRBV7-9,CASSLVDGRGTEAFF
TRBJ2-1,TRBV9,CASSVEGAGIYNEQFF
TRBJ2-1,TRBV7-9,CASKTSGSAYNEQFF
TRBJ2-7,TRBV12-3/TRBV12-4,CASSLVGTSAYF
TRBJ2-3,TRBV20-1,CSAVQLADSTDTQYF
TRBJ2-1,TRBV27,CASGTTLSSSEQFF
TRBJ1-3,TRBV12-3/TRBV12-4,CASSLTPNLSSGNTIYF
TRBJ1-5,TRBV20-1,CSARDPQGTRNQPQHF
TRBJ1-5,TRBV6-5,CASGVFQPQHF
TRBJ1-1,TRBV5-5,CASSFGAVLEAFF